The rows below give T cell receptor beta chains drawn from one sample of a study of monozygotic twins with inflammatory bowel disease. Reanalyzing the 5' RACE reads, TCRdb keeps one entry per CDR3 protein, without DNA. Listed are roughly 330,000 distinct CDR3 sequences; roughly 2% falls within the top ten. Sequencing input: blood. The receptors here all came from a human donor with ulcerative colitis or Crohn's disease, or a healthy co-twin of an affected twin (not recorded which). Both conserved end residues are part of each CDR3. The order of the fields is CDR3 protein, V gene, CDR3 length, J gene.

cdr3_aa: CASSQDGGGGNQPQHF
v_call: TRBV4-1
cdr3_length: 16
j_call: TRBJ1-5

cdr3_aa: CASSLEGTGGRGYTF
v_call: TRBV7-2
cdr3_length: 15
j_call: TRBJ1-2

cdr3_aa: CASSMDRFSYEQYF
v_call: TRBV11-2
cdr3_length: 14
j_call: TRBJ2-7

cdr3_aa: CASSYSTSTGNTIYF
v_call: TRBV6-5
cdr3_length: 15
j_call: TRBJ1-3

cdr3_aa: CASTGRGIGYGYTF
v_call: TRBV28
cdr3_length: 14
j_call: TRBJ1-2

cdr3_aa: CASSGDSRNTEAFF
v_call: TRBV7-7
cdr3_length: 14
j_call: TRBJ1-1

cdr3_aa: CASSLGSSGGTDTQYF
v_call: TRBV5-1
cdr3_length: 16
j_call: TRBJ2-3

cdr3_aa: CASSLRHTGELFF
v_call: TRBV7-2
cdr3_length: 13
j_call: TRBJ2-2

cdr3_aa: CASSYSNRGWETQYF
v_call: TRBV6-5
cdr3_length: 15
j_call: TRBJ2-5

cdr3_aa: CSAVGAAEQFF
v_call: TRBV20-1
cdr3_length: 11
j_call: TRBJ2-1

cdr3_aa: CATSRGSSGRGETQYF
v_call: TRBV15
cdr3_length: 16
j_call: TRBJ2-5

cdr3_aa: CASSQVNRGDEQYF
v_call: TRBV28
cdr3_length: 14
j_call: TRBJ2-7

cdr3_aa: CASSVEGTGVTGELFF
v_call: TRBV9
cdr3_length: 16
j_call: TRBJ2-2

cdr3_aa: CASSPLQREVYNEQFF
v_call: TRBV19
cdr3_length: 16
j_call: TRBJ2-1

cdr3_aa: CSATPGSGYNEQFF
v_call: TRBV20-1
cdr3_length: 14
j_call: TRBJ2-1

cdr3_aa: CASSHLAGEPYEQYF
v_call: TRBV4-1
cdr3_length: 15
j_call: TRBJ2-7

cdr3_aa: CAITVGTPVNTEAFF
v_call: TRBV10-3
cdr3_length: 15
j_call: TRBJ1-1

cdr3_aa: CASSLRQDVLREQYF
v_call: TRBV5-6
cdr3_length: 15
j_call: TRBJ2-7

cdr3_aa: CASSFGQGDEQYF
v_call: TRBV5-1
cdr3_length: 13
j_call: TRBJ2-7

cdr3_aa: CAIRNDRGGQPQHF
v_call: TRBV10-3
cdr3_length: 14
j_call: TRBJ1-5

cdr3_aa: CASSFRARDSRNEQFF
v_call: TRBV5-5
cdr3_length: 16
j_call: TRBJ2-1

cdr3_aa: CASSQRDREKAKNIQYF
v_call: TRBV2
cdr3_length: 17
j_call: TRBJ2-4

cdr3_aa: CSAREAGSAKNMQYF
v_call: TRBV20-1
cdr3_length: 15
j_call: TRBJ2-4

cdr3_aa: CASSLGSGIAKNIQYF
v_call: TRBV5-1
cdr3_length: 16
j_call: TRBJ2-4

cdr3_aa: CATSRERQYQETQYF
v_call: TRBV15
cdr3_length: 15
j_call: TRBJ2-5

cdr3_aa: CSVGGQPEETQYF
v_call: TRBV29-1
cdr3_length: 13
j_call: TRBJ2-5

cdr3_aa: CSARAGREHQPQHF
v_call: TRBV20-1
cdr3_length: 14
j_call: TRBJ1-5

cdr3_aa: CSAPTSGDIQYF
v_call: TRBV20-1
cdr3_length: 12
j_call: TRBJ2-4

cdr3_aa: CASSPYTPDRGYEQYF
v_call: TRBV5-6
cdr3_length: 16
j_call: TRBJ2-7